The present T cell receptor beta chain was sequenced within a study of Graves' ophthalmopathy and Graves' hyperthyroidism. Diagnostic conclusions were grounded in clinical symptoms, serum thyroxine, TRAb, thyroid ultrasound and orbital computed tomography. This CDR3 comprises 18 residues. In germline, CDR1 is LNHNV, CDR2 YYDKDF (reference sequence). The V end lost 0 bases, the J end lost 4 bases, and 18 bases lay between the germline ends. Whole-study results and caveats: As the model predicted ophthalmopathy progression, it achieved a sensitivity of less than 71% and a specificity of 72.22%. In blood, most expanded thyroid clonotypes above 0.001 frequency were also detected. A 13-signature model separated ophthalmopathy from stable hyperthyroidism, reaching around 88% sensitivity and roughly 84% specificity cross-validated.

This clonotype was recorded at least ten times. Its antigen is undetermined. Investigators amplified TCR beta CDR3 regions from RNA transcripts. RT-PCR with HTBI primers came first, then second-round multiplex PCR. One entry per CDR3 protein, called by TCRdb with MiXCR from the multiplex PCR reads. This table holds about 1.1 million distinct CDR3 sequences, about two fifths found once. This receptor was taken from an adult man with Graves' hyperthyroidism. Sequenced sample: peripheral blood or thyroid tissue (not recorded which). V and J are TRBV15 and TRBJ2-2, with D perhaps matching TRBD1 (6 bases). CDR3 loop: CATSRDRGVDRRTGELFF. The CDR3 region has the DNA TGTGCCACCAGCAGAGATAGAGGAGTTGACAGGCGCACCGGGGAGCTGTTTTTT.